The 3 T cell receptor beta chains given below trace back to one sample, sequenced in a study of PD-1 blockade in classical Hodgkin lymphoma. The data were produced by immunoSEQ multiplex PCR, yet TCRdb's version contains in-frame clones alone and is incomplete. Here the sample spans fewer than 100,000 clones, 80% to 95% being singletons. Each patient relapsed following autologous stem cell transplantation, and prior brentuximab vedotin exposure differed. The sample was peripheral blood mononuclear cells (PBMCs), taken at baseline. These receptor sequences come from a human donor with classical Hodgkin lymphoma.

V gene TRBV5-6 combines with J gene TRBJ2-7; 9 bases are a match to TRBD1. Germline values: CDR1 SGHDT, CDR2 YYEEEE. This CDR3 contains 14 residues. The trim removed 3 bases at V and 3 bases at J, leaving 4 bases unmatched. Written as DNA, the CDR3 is TGTGCCAGCAGCTGGGGACAGGGAGGCTACGAGCAGTACTTC. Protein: CASSWGQGGYEQYF.

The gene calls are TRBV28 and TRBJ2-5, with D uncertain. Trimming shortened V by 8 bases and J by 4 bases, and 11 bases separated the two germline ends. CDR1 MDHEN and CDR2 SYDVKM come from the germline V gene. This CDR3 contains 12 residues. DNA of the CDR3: TGTGCCAGCTTCTCTGGAAGAGAGACCCAGTACTTC. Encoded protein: CASFSGRETQYF.

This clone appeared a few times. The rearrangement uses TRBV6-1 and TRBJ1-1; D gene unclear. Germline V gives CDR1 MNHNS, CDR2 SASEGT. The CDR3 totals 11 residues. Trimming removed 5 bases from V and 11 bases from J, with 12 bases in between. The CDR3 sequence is CASSLRKAAFF. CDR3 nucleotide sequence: TGTGCCAGCAGTCTTAGGAAAGCGGCTTTCTTT.